These 23 T cell receptor beta chains share one sample of origin, sequenced in a study of blood T cell repertoires in COVID-19 (dated by TCRdb to between 2020 and 2021). The library was obtained by the immunoSEQ multiplex PCR assay. TCRdb holds this immuneACCESS table with in-frame rearrangements only. Some clones are missing; in checked studies, unresolved V genes explain under half, and the rest has no known cause. This sample is represented by some 320,000 clones; roughly 86% of them were singletons. The ten largest clones capture over 8.5% of the sample. Sequenced sample: peripheral blood. The receptors derive from a woman between 25 and 40 years old with COVID-19, enrolled during active disease.

V is TRBV18 and J is TRBJ2-5; D unresolved. The CDR3 is 15 residues long. Germline V gives CDR1 KGHSH, CDR2 LQKENI. The V end lost 3 bases, the J end lost 0 bases, and 11 bases lay between the germline ends. The DNA for the CDR3 is TGTGCCAGCTCACCTTCGATTGGAGACCAAGAGACCCAGTACTTC. Translation gives CASSPSIGDQETQYF.

The rearrangement links TRBV15 to TRBJ2-2; TRBD1 aligns across 7 bases. The CDR3 extends over 17 amino acids. The V segment lost 0 bases and the J segment 1 base; nucleotides outside the gene matches: 5. Germline V gene lookup returns CDR1 LNHNV and CDR2 YYDKDF (reference sequence). CDR3 protein: CATSREPRTGNTGELFF. CDR3 DNA: TGTGCCACCAGCAGAGAACCAAGGACAGGGAACACCGGGGAGCTGTTTTTT.

The J gene is TRBJ2-1, the V gene TRBV15; weak D call: TRBD2 (6 bases). CDR3 size: 14 residues. The germline gives CDR1 LNHNV, CDR2 YYDKDF (reference sequence). V was clipped by 8 bases and J by 6 bases, with 17 bases between them. The CDR3 loop reads CATLKLTRPNEQFF. The CDR3 nucleotides are TGTGCCACCCTTAAGCTGACTAGACCCAATGAGCAGTTCTTC.

The chain has TRBV5-5 and TRBJ1-2; no firm D call. The CDR3 spans 13 residues. V gave up 2 bases and J gave up 4 bases, with 9 bases separating them. The germline V gene has CDR1 SGHKS and CDR2 YYEKEE (reference sequence). The CDR3: CASSFSVAYGYTF. DNA of the CDR3: TGTGCCAGCAGCTTTAGTGTCGCCTATGGCTACACCTTC.

This clone was seen more than once but under ten times. The chain links TRBV5-1 to TRBJ1-1, with D tentatively TRBD1 (6 bases). V lost 2 bases and J 3 bases, leaving 11 bases between the germline ends. There are 14 residues in the CDR3. Germline lookup yields CDR1 SGHRS and CDR2 YFSETQ. The CDR3 reads CASSLGAGDTEAFF. DNA of the CDR3: TGCGCCAGCAGCTTAGGGGCAGGGGACACTGAAGCTTTCTTT.

The chain employs TRBV5-1 and TRBJ2-7; D remains ambiguous. Germline V gives CDR1 SGHRS, CDR2 YFSETQ. CDR3 length: 14 residues. V lost 3 bases to trimming and J lost 0 bases, with 10 bases between them. Here the CDR3 reads CASSYRRSSYEQYF. The CDR3 bases are TGCGCCAGCAGCTACCGTCGTAGCTCCTACGAGCAGTACTTC.

The J gene is TRBJ1-1, the V gene TRBV29-1, with TRBD1 matching over 7 bases. CDR3 length: 18 residues. V dropped 6 bases and J dropped 0; count of bases not matched to a gene: 19. CDR1 is SQVTM and CDR2 is ANQGSEA in the germline V gene. Written as DNA, the CDR3 is TGCAGCGTAGGGGGACAGAGCACAATCAAGTACATGAACACTGAAGCTTTCTTT. This sequence encodes CSVGGQSTIKYMNTEAFF.

DNA of the CDR3: TGTGCCAGTACCATGAGGTCAGGGCTTGGGACTGAAGCTTTCTTT. Its protein product is CASTMRSGLGTEAFF. V and J are TRBV19 and TRBJ1-1, with D tentatively TRBD1 (5 bases). Trimming took off 7 bases at V and 5 bases at J, with 20 bases between the two ends. CDR1 and CDR2 from the germline V gene are LNHDA and SQIVND (reference sequence). The CDR3 totals 15 residues.

The rearrangement uses TRBV4-1 and TRBJ2-5; maybe TRBD2 (6 bases). The CDR3 consists of 13 residues. Germline-derived CDR1 and CDR2 are MGHRA and YSYEKL. Trimming pared 7 bases from V and 5 bases from J, leaving 14 bases between. The CDR3, as DNA: TGCGCCAGCAAGGCGGGGCTTGCCGAGACCCAGTACTTC. It translates to CASKAGLAETQYF.

The CDR3 region is CATRGGNEQFF. DNA for the CDR3: TGTGCCACCCGGGGGGGCAATGAGCAGTTCTTC. The chain is built from TRBV6-5 and TRBJ2-1, with 8 bases aligning to TRBD2. Germline CDR1 and CDR2: MNHEY and SVGAGI. This CDR3 spans 11 amino acids. V lost 10 bases to trimming and J lost 6 bases; unmatched junction nucleotides: 2.

The chain joins TRBV10-2 to TRBJ2-7; TRBD1 agrees at 7 bases. The V segment lost 11 bases and the J segment 0 bases; nucleotides outside the gene matches: 10. From germline, CDR1 is WSHSY and CDR2 SAAADI. The CDR3 sequence is 14 residues long. The CDR3 DNA sequence: TGCGCCTCCGCAGGGGGTTCGAGCTCCTACGAGCAGTACTTC. It is translated as CASAGGSSSYEQYF.

This clone appeared a single time. This chain links TRBV5-1 with TRBJ1-2, with D unresolved. The CDR3 has 13 amino acids. Germline CDR1 and CDR2: SGHRS and YFSETQ. Trimming stripped 4 bases from V and 1 base from J, with 8 bases between. This CDR3 is CASSTDINYGYTF. CDR3 in DNA: TGCGCCAGCAGCACTGACATTAACTATGGCTACACCTTC.

The J gene is TRBJ2-7, the V gene TRBV7-8, with D perhaps TRBD2 (5 bases). The CDR3 runs 15 residues. Trimming stripped 2 bases from V and 6 bases from J, with 17 bases between. Germline V CDR1 and CDR2: SGHVS, FQNEAQ. The CDR3 sequence is CASSLREGIPGEQYF. The CDR3 DNA reads TGTGCCAGCAGCTTACGGGAAGGAATACCTGGCGAGCAGTACTTC.

The chain carries TRBV2 and TRBJ2-3; possibly TRBD1 for D (5 bases). The germline V gene encodes CDR1 SNHLY and CDR2 FYNNEI. The V and J ends lost 7 bases and 0 bases respectively, with 11 bases between them. The CDR3 is 14 amino acids. The CDR3 DNA reads TGTGCCAGCAAAACAGGCACTAGCACAGATACGCAGTATTTT. Protein sequence: CASKTGTSTDTQYF.

The chain joins TRBV4-2 to TRBJ1-1, with TRBD1 identical over 9 bases. Germline V gene lookup returns CDR1 LGHNA and CDR2 YNFKEQ. The CDR3 sequence is 14 residues long. Losses at the gene ends were 1 base for V and 5 bases for J; bases not matched to a gene: 2. The CDR3 nucleotides read TGTGCCAGCAGCCAAGCGGGACAGGGAACTGAAGCTTTCTTT. It encodes CASSQAGQGTEAFF.

V and J are TRBV11-1 and TRBJ1-2; the D is unclear. From germline, CDR1 is SGHAT and CDR2 FQDESV (reference sequence). V gave up 5 bases and J gave up 8 bases, with 15 bases separating them. CDR3 length: 13 residues. CDR3 bases: TGTGCCAGCAGCAATACCCTGGCGGTCGGCTACACCTTC. Its protein product is CASSNTLAVGYTF.

The chain's CDR3 is CASSERDRANQPQHF. CDR3 sequence (DNA): TGTGCCAGCAGTGAACGGGACAGGGCCAATCAGCCCCAGCATTTT. The V and J genes are TRBV6-1 and TRBJ1-5; 9 bases fit TRBD1. The CDR3 runs to 15 residues. With V trimmed by 2 bases and J by 3 bases, 2 bases remained unmatched. Germline loops: CDR1 MNHNS, CDR2 SASEGT.

V and J are TRBV4-1 and TRBJ2-7; the match to TRBD1 covers 10 bases. The CDR3 runs to 13 residues. The V and J ends lost 3 bases and 5 bases, in that order; junction bases with no gene match: 1. Germline V gives CDR1 MGHRA, CDR2 YSYEKL. The CDR3: CASSHGQGDEQYF. The CDR3 DNA is TGCGCCAGCAGCCACGGACAGGGGGACGAGCAGTACTTC.

The chain recombines TRBV7-8 with TRBJ2-7; tentative D call: TRBD2 (5 bases). Trimming shortened V by 0 bases and J by 1 base, and 10 bases separated the two germline ends. The CDR3 totals 15 residues. CDR1 is SGHVS and CDR2 is FQNEAQ in the germline V gene. The CDR3 DNA reads as TGTGCCAGCAGCTTAGCGGCAACGGGGTCCTACGAGCAGTACTTC. The encoded protein is CASSLAATGSYEQYF.

V is TRBV6-5 and J is TRBJ1-6; TRBD1 agrees at 10 bases. Germline loops: CDR1 MNHEY, CDR2 SVGAGI. With V trimmed by 2 bases and J by 7 bases, 5 bases remained unmatched. The CDR3 contains 16 residues. The CDR3 region is CASSYRTGGGNSPLHF. CDR3 nucleotide sequence: TGTGCCAGCAGTTACCGGACAGGGGGAGGAAATTCACCCCTCCACTTT.

The CDR3 is CASSLGGLGQETQYF. CDR3 coding DNA: TGTGCCAGCAGCTTAGGGGGACTAGGACAAGAGACCCAGTACTTC. The V and J genes are TRBV7-9 and TRBJ2-5, with 8 bases that match TRBD2. The CDR3 is 15 residues long. Germline CDR1 reads SEHNR; CDR2 reads FQNEAQ (reference sequence). Unmatched junction bases numbered 3, after V lost 1 base and J lost 2 bases. The full variable domain, completed using reference TRBV7-9 and TRBJ2-5, is DTGVSQNPRHKITKRGQNVTFRCDPISEHNRLYWYRQTLGQGPEFLTYFQNEAQLEKSRLLSDRFSAERPKGSFSTLEIQRTEQGDSAMYLCASSLGGLGQETQYFGPGTRLLVL.

The chain has TRBV7-9 and TRBJ1-1, with TRBD1 matching over 10 bases. V shed 5 bases, J shed 4 bases, and the junction held 13 bases outside the gene matches. Germline CDR1 and CDR2: SEHNR and FQNEAQ (reference sequence). This CDR3 has 17 amino acids. CDR3 bases: TGTGCCAGCAGCCCGCCGGGACAGGGGTTAATGAGCACTGAAGCTTTCTTT. It encodes CASSPPGQGLMSTEAFF.

V gene TRBV5-5 combines with J gene TRBJ2-4, with unresolved D. The CDR3 sequence is 14 residues long. Germline V gene data show CDR1 as SGHKS and CDR2 as YYEKEE (reference sequence). V lost 0 bases, J lost 5 bases, and 9 bases lay in between. DNA of the CDR3: TGTGCCAGCAGCTTGGGTCGAGGAGAAAACATTCAGTACTTC. Its translation is CASSLGRGENIQYF.